The sequence of this T cell receptor (beta chain) was determined in a study of T cell repertoires in cytomegalovirus infection. Study as a whole: Recently identified HLA-C-restricted CMV epitopes were used, and well-studied HLA-B-restricted CMV epitopes were used as well. Both CMV infection and a matching HLA type were indicated by public TCR beta signatures. The study's findings and limits: Clonotypes of TCR beta that were HLA-C-restricted and CMV-specific dominated the ex vivo response.

V lost 8 bases and J lost 2; bases outside the gene matches: 10. The CDR3 is 15 residues long. TCRdb re-analysed the reads in MiXCR, keeping a single row per CDR3 protein. In the table there are a few hundred thousand distinct CDR3 sequences, 42% of which are singletons. With regard to this clonotype: What it binds is not known.

The chain recombines TRBV12-3 or TRBV12-4 with TRBJ2-3, with 7 nucleotides matching TRBD1. Sequences were derived from cultured PBMCs, sampled from culture after CMV antigen stimulation. This sequence originates from a human donor in good health (CMV status not recorded). Some clones in this sample may be carry-over from other donors' samples. The CDR3 DNA is TGTGCCAGCGAGGCCGAGACAGGGACCACAGATACGCAGTATTTT. Translating it yields CASEAETGTTDTQYF.